This TCR beta chain comes out of a study of early T cells in non-severe SARS-CoV-2 infection. Study summary: Sequencing targeted bulk RNA from unsorted whole blood, leaving chains unpaired.

The table lists this clonotype with many counts. Its antigen remains unknown. The V end lost 0 bases, the J end lost 6 bases, and 11 bases lay between the germline ends. CDR3 length: 14 amino acids. Germline assignment: CDR1 SGHTA and CDR2 FQGNSA. TCRdb re-called the 5' RACE reads with MiXCR, one entry per CDR3 protein. The table includes about 30,000 distinct CDR3 sequences, approximately 5.2% detected once. Regarding the study as a whole: Matches to VDJdb favored anti-spike CD8 responses and missed private and CD4 specificities.

The chain recombines TRBV7-2 with TRBJ1-1, with D perhaps matching TRBD1 (6 bases). This receptor was taken from an adult who was a healthcare worker with PCR-confirmed SARS-CoV-2 infection or an uninfected control (not recorded which). Sequencing was carried out using whole blood. Here the CDR3 DNA reads TGTGCCAGCAGCTTAGCGCTCAGGGGTGCTGAAGCTTTCTTT. It is translated as CASSLALRGAEAFF.